This T cell receptor (beta chain) is from a study of glioma-infiltrating T cells (dated by TCRdb to the mid-2010s). For the wider study: TCR alpha- and beta-chain repertoires were sequenced from glioma tissue, non-neoplastic brain tissue and matched peripheral blood mononuclear cells. To measure how far tissue and blood T-cell populations diverged, each tissue-infiltrating repertoire was compared against the peripheral blood repertoire of the same patient. The paired cohort comprised three low-grade glioma patients, roughly 8 primary glioblastoma patients and three non-glioma patients contributing non-neoplastic brain tissue. General study outcomes and caveats: Group comparisons rested on small numbers: three non-neoplastic, three low-grade glioma and several glioblastoma patients. Very few CDR3 sequences were found to be shared between tissue and blood, and this scarcity was attributed to high CDR3 diversity and limited sampling. VJ-independent divergence between tissue and blood was below expectation in non-neoplastic patients but above expectation in all gliomas, especially low-grade gliomas.

Comment on this clonotype: Its antigen specificity is not known. A much more abundant neighbour one base away suggests this may be a read error.

The CDR3 sequence holds 12 residues, the cysteine and phenylalanine included. Here the CDR3 DNA is all that survives: 36 bases in frame from base 1. The germline V gene provides CDR1 WSHSY and CDR2 SAAADI. TCR alpha and beta CDR3 regions were amplified with the iRepertoire nested amplicon-rescue multiplex PCR (arm-PCR) platform from RNA. One-step reverse transcription and amplification used about 100-400 ng of tissue mRNA or PBMC total RNA as input. Following bead purification, Illumina adapters were added by a secondary multiplex PCR, and the libraries were gel-purified between 200 and 400 bp. Internal 6-nucleotide barcodes were carried by the libraries and were used for demultiplexing. Sequencing of libraries was performed on an Illumina MiSeq with 2x220 or 2x250 nucleotide paired-end reads. Processing in the source paper ran as follows. Paired reads were merged using FLASH 1.2.11 and were aligned to the GRCh37 human genome using BWA-MEM, after which TRA and TRB reads were extracted. An IMGT-derived reference of cassette sequences and CDR3 motifs, with pseudogenes included, was used for V and J assignment. Reads were translated in three frames, and productive CDR3s were defined as those with a C...FGXG motif and no stop codons. A clonotype was defined as a unique combination of a V-J cassette pair and a CDR3 amino acid sequence. Hamming distance filtering was applied to reads, with thresholds set by the sequence error rate of each sample in mapped regions. Using fastp trimming at Q25 and MiXCR clonotype assembly, TCRdb reanalyzed the public sequencing data and kept in-frame beta chains. Records with the same CDR3 protein are collapsed into one entry carrying the most frequent genes and DNA. V and J calls and clone size were set by TCRdb, not the authors. The sample table lists some 160,000 distinct CDR3 sequences, around 40% of them with a count of one. Together, the top ten hold around 5% of the sample.

The chain employs TRBV10-2 and TRBJ2-5, with the D gene not confidently named. The sequenced material came from glioma tissue, nonneoplastic brain tissue, or PBMCs (not recorded which). The receptor comes from a human donor with low-grade glioma or glioblastoma, undergoing nonglioma brain surgery, or in good health (not recorded which). This receptor carries the CDR3 CASGERFRSQYF. Read as DNA, the sequence is TGCGCCAGCGGTGAGAGGTTTAGGTCCCAGTACTTC.